The clone carrying this T cell receptor beta chain was found once. The target antigen is unknown. This sample was taken from a study of T cell responses to AZD1222 COVID-19 vaccine. Germline CDR1 and CDR2: MDHEN and SYDVKM. CDR3 length equals 14 residues. The V end lost 5 bases, the J end lost 13 bases, and 18 bases lay between the germline ends. TCRdb's copy holds only in-frame clones and misses some; the assay was immunoSEQ multiplex PCR. The repertoire holds around 150,000 clones, roughly 92% seen once, with about 1.4% in the top ten. Findings and caveats of the study: Donors were mostly white British, more females; clonal diversity possibly underestimated. Nearly half of spike-specific TCRs reportedly go after variant regions that carry no mutations.

The V call is TRBV28, the J call TRBJ2-6; D remains unclear. The receptor's source is an adult in good health. The sequencing here drew on peripheral blood, taken on day 0 of AZD1222 vaccination. CDR3 sequence: CASSGGRAPGVLTF. The CDR3 DNA is TGTGCCAGCAGTGGCGGTAGGGCGCCAGGAGTCCTGACTTTC.